This entry is about one T cell receptor beta chain. Its target is unknown. Graves' hyperthyroidism was deemed stable given no ophthalmopathy progression within 18 months. Participants, patients aged 18 to 65, had newly diagnosed hyperthyroidism with a duration under 2 months. The entry originates in a study of T cells in Graves' hyperthyroidism and ophthalmopathy. Trimming took 4 bases from V and 1 from J, leaving 9 bases between them. This CDR3 is built from 14 residues. Germline CDR1 KGHDR, CDR2 SFDVKD. Whole-study findings and limits: The blood repertoire included most of the expanded thyroid clonotypes above 0.001.

What was amplified from RNA transcripts were TCR beta CDR3 regions. First-round RT-PCR targeting the TCR CDR3 was performed with the HTBI primer set. From the multiplex PCR reads, TCRdb called clonotypes with MiXCR, one entry per CDR3 protein. The sample has 560,000 or so distinct CDR3 sequences; under 60% are singletons. This TCR derives from a young woman with Graves' hyperthyroidism. Source material: peripheral blood or thyroid tissue (not recorded which). The gene calls are TRBV24-1 and TRBJ1-2; D is ambiguous. CDR3 residues: CATSENPVNYGYTF. CDR3 DNA: TGTGCCACCAGTGAAAACCCGGTTAACTATGGCTACACCTTC.